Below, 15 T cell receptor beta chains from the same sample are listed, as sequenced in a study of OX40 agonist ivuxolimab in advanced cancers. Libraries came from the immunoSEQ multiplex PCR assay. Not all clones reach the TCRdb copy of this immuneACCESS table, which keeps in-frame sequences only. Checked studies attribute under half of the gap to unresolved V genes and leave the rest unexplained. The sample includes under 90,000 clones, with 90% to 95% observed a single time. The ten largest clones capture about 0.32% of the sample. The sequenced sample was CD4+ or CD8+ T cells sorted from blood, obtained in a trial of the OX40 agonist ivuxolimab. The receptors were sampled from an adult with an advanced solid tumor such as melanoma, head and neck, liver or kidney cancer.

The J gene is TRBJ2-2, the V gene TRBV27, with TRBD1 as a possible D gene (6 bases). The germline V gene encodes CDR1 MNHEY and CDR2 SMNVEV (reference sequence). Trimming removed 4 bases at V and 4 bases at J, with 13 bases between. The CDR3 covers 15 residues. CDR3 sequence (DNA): TGTGCCAGCAGTTACGGGACATGGGCCACCGGGGAGCTGTTTTTT. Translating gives CASSYGTWATGELFF.

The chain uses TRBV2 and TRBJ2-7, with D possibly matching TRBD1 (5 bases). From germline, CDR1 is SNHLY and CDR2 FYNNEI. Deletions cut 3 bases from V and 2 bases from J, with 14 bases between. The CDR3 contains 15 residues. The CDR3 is CASSDAQGGTYEQYF. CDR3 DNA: TGTGCCAGCAGTGACGCGCAGGGTGGGACCTACGAGCAGTACTTC.

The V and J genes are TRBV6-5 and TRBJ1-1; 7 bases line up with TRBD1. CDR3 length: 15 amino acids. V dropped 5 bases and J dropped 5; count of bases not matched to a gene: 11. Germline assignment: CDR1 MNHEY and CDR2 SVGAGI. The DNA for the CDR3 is TGTGCCAGCAGTAGAACTCGACAGGGTAGGACTGAAGCTTTCTTT. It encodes CASSRTRQGRTEAFF.

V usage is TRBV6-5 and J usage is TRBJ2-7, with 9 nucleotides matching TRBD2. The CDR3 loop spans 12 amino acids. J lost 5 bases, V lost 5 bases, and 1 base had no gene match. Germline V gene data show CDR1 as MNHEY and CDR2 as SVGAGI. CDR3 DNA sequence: TGTGCCAGCAGTCGACTAGCGGACGAGCAGTACTTC. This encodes CASSRLADEQYF.

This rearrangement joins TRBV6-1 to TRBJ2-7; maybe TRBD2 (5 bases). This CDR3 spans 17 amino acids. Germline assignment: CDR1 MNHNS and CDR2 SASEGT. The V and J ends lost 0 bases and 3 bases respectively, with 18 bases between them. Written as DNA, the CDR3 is TGTGCCAGCAGTGAAGCGAGGGCCAGTAATACACTCTACGAGCAGTACTTC. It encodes CASSEARASNTLYEQYF.

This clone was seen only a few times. The CDR3 nucleotides read TGTGCCAGCAGCTTAAGACAGGGAGATACGCAGTATTTT. Translated, it gives CASSLRQGDTQYF. The chain employs TRBV7-9 and TRBJ2-3, with 7 bases identical to TRBD1. Trimming removed 2 bases from V and 5 bases from J; junction bases left unmatched: 1. The CDR3 consists of 13 residues. Germline assignment: CDR1 SEHNR and CDR2 FQNEAQ (reference sequence).

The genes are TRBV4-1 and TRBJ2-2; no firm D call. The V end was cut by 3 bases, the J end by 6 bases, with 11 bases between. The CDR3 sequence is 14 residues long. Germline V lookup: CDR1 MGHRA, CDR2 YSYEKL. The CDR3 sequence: CASSQQPGPGELFF. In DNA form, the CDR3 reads TGCGCCAGCAGCCAGCAGCCAGGTCCCGGGGAGCTGTTTTTT.

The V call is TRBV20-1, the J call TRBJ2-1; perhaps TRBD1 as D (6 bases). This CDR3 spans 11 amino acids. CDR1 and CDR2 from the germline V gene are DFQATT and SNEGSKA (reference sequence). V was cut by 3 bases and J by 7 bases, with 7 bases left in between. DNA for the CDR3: TGCAGTGCTAGCACAGGGAATGAGCAGTTCTTC. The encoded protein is CSASTGNEQFF.

The CDR3 is CASRGWSYNSPLHF. The CDR3 bases are TGTGCCAGCAGGGGTTGGTCCTATAATTCACCCCTCCACTTT. This chain connects TRBV25-1 to TRBJ1-6, with unresolved D. Germline CDR1 MGHDK, CDR2 SYGVNS. The length of the CDR3 is 14 residues. With 6 bases removed from V and 1 base from J, the gap between germline ends came to 7 bases.

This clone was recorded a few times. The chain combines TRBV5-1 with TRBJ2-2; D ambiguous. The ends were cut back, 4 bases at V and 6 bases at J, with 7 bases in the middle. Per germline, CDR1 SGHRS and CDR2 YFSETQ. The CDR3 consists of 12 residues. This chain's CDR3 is CASSPVAGELFF. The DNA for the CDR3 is TGCGCCAGCAGCCCGGTCGCCGGGGAGCTGTTTTTT.

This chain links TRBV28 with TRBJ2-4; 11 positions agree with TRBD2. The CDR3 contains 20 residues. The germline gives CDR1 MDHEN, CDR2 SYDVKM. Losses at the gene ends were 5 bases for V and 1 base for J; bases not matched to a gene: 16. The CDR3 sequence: CASSRGGLAEDWWAKNIQYF. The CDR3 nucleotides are TGTGCCAGCAGTCGGGGGGGACTAGCGGAAGACTGGTGGGCCAAAAACATTCAGTACTTC.

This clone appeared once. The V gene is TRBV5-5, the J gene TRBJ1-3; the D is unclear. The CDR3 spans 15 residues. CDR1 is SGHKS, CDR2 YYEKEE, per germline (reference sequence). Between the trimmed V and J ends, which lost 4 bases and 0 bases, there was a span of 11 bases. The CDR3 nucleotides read TGTGCCAGCAGCCCTGGACCCCGCTCTGGAAACACCATATATTTT. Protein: CASSPGPRSGNTIYF. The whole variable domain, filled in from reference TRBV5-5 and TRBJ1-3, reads DAGVTQSPTHLIKTRGQQVTLRCSPISGHKSVSWYQQVLGQGPQFIFQYYEKEERGRGNFPDRFSARQFPNYSSELNVNALLLGDSALYLCASSPGPRSGNTIYFGEGSWLTVV.

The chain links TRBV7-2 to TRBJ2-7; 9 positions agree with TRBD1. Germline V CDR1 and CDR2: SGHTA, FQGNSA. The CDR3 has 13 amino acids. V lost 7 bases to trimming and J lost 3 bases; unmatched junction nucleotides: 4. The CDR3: CASIQGQGYEQYF. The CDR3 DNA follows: TGTGCCAGCATCCAGGGACAGGGCTACGAGCAGTACTTC.

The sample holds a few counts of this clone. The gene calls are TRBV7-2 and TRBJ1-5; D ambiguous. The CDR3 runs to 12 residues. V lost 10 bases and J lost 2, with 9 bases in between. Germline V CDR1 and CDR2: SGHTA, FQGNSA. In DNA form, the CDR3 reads TGTGCCATCAAGGATGGCAATCAGCCCCAGCATTTT. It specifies CAIKDGNQPQHF.

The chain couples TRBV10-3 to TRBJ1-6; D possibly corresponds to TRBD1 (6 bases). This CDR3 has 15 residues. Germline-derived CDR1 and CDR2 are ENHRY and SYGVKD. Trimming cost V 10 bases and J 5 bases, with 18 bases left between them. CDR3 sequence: CATRGSTGNNSPLHF. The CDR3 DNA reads TGTGCCACAAGGGGGAGTACAGGGAATAATTCACCCCTCCACTTT.